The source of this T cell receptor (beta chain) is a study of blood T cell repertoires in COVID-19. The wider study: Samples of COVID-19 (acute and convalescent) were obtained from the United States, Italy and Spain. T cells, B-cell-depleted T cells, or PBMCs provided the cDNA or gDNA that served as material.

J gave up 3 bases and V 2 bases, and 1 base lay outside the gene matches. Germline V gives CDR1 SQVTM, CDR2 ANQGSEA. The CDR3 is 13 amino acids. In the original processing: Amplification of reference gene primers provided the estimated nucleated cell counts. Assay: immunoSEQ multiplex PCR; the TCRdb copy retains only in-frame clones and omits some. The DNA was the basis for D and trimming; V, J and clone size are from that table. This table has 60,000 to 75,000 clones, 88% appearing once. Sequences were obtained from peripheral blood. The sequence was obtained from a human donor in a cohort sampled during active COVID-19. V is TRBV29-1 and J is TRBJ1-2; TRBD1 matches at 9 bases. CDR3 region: CSVETGGDYGYTF. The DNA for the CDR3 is TGCAGCGTTGAAACAGGGGGCGACTATGGCTACACCTTC. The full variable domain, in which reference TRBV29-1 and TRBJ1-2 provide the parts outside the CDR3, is SAVISQKPSRDICQRGTSLTIQCQVDSQVTMMFWYRQQPGQSLTLIATANQGSEATYESGFVIDKFPISRPNLTFSTLTVSNMSPEDSSIYLCSVETGGDYGYTFGSGTRLTVV.